The 7 T cell receptor beta chains reported below all come from one sample, sequenced in a study of vaccination and CD4 T cells after COVID-19. CD4+ T cells that had been cultured provided DNA sequenced with the Oncomine TCR Beta short-read assay. TCRdb analysed the PCR reads with MiXCR anew, one entry per CDR3 protein. The sample records 9,500 to 11,000 distinct CDR3 sequences, about 26% being singletons. Treatment: roughly 11-day PBMC culture with coronavirus spike peptide pools or control peptides (ViraFEST assay). For these receptors, no antigen is known. This specimen was CD4+ T cells from blood, cultured in vitro, taken after SARS-CoV-2 vaccination. The receptor source for this set is a human donor who had recovered from COVID-19.

This clonotype counts as medium-sized. The CDR3 nucleotides read TGTGCCAGCAGCTCAAGTTCCTACGAGCAGTACTTC. It translates to CASSSSSYEQYF. The chain combines TRBV7-9 with TRBJ2-7; D not resolved. V lost 4 bases, J lost 1 base, and 5 bases lay in between. CDR1 and CDR2 (germline): SEHNR, FQNEAQ (reference sequence). This CDR3 comprises 12 residues.

This clonotype was seen a few times. The V call is TRBV7-8, the J call TRBJ1-2; D is unclear. This CDR3 has 15 residues. The V end lost 5 bases, the J end lost 4 bases, and 17 bases lay between the germline ends. The germline CDR1 and CDR2 sequences are SGHVS and FQNEAQ. The CDR3 nucleotides read TGTGCCAGCAGCCCCGGCCGCGAGGAGGGCTATGGCTACACCTTC. The encoded protein is CASSPGREEGYGYTF.

This clonotype turned up a few times. This chain joins TRBV6-2 or TRBV6-3 and TRBJ1-6; D is undetermined. This CDR3 region has 15 residues. Trimming shortened V by 0 bases and J by 10 bases, and 13 bases separated the two germline ends. From germline, CDR1 is MNHEY and CDR2 SVGEGT. For the CDR3, the DNA is TGTGCCAGCAGTTACTCGAACAGCGTGGGCTCACCCCTCCACTTT. Translation: CASSYSNSVGSPLHF.

V gene TRBV20-1 combines with J gene TRBJ2-4; perhaps TRBD2 as D (6 bases). Germline assignment: CDR1 DFQATT and CDR2 SNEGSKA (reference sequence). The CDR3 totals 16 residues. V lost 6 bases, J lost 0 bases, and 18 bases lay in between. In DNA form, the CDR3 reads TGCAGTGCCCCCTCCGGGAGCCGACTAGCCAAAAACATTCAGTACTTC. This sequence encodes CSAPSGSRLAKNIQYF.

This clonotype was seen a few times. The chain uses TRBV7-9 and TRBJ1-2; D is uncertain. Germline V CDR1 and CDR2: SEHNR, FQNEAQ (reference sequence). The CDR3 sequence is 18 residues long. Trimming took 1 base from V and 3 from J, leaving 21 bases between them. The CDR3 DNA follows: TGTGCCAGCAGCTTAGTCGGGGTTGGTGCGAGGTTCGACTATGGCTACACCTTC. Translated, it gives CASSLVGVGARFDYGYTF.

The chain employs TRBV6-5 and TRBJ2-1; a possible D gene is TRBD2 (7 bases). V was clipped by 1 base and J by 0 bases, with 16 bases between them. The CDR3 contains 18 residues. Germline V gene sequence: CDR1 MNHEY, CDR2 SVGAGI. The CDR3 nucleotides are TGTGCCAGCAGTTACTTCCGAGGGGGGGGTTACTCCTACAATGAGCAGTTCTTC. This codes for CASSYFRGGGYSYNEQFF.

This chain uses TRBV6-1 with TRBJ2-1; 8 nucleotides agree with TRBD2. The CDR3 loop spans 15 amino acids. V lost 6 bases, J lost 9 bases, and 13 bases stayed unmatched. CDR1 is MNHNS and CDR2 is SASEGT in the germline V gene. CDR3 sequence (DNA): TGTGCCAGCAGACCCGGGACTAGTGGGAAAACTGAGCAGTTCTTC. This codes for CASRPGTSGKTEQFF.